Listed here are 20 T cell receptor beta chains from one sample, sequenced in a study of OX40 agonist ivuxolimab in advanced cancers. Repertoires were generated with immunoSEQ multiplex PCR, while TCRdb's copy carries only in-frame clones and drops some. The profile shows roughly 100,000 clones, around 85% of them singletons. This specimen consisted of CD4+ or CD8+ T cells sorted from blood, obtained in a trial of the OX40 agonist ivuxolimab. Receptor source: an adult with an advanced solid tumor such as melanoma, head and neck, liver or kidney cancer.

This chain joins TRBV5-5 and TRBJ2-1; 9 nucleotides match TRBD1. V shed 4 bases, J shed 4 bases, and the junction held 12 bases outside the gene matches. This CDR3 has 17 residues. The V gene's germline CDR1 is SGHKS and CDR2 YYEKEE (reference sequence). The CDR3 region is CASSQKLTGGPYNEQFF. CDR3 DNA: TGTGCCAGCAGCCAAAAATTGACAGGGGGTCCTTACAATGAGCAGTTCTTC.

DNA for the CDR3: TGTGCCAGCGCTTTTACTAACTATGGCTACACCTTC. As protein: CASAFTNYGYTF. The chain joins TRBV6-1 to TRBJ1-2; D call uncertain. Trimming left V 8 bases short and J 0 bases short, with 7 bases between. Germline assignment: CDR1 MNHNS and CDR2 SASEGT. There are 12 residues in the CDR3.

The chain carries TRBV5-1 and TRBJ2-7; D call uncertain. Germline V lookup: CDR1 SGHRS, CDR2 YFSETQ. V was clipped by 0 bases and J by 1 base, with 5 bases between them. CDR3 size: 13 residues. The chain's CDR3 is CASSLAISYEQYF. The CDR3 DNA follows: TGCGCCAGCAGCTTGGCTATTTCCTACGAGCAGTACTTC.

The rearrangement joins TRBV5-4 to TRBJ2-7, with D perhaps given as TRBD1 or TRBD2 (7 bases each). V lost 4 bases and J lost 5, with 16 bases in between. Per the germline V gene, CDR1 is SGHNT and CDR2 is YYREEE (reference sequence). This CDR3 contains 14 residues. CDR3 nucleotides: TGTGCCAGCAGCCAGGGGGGGAGGAATAACGAGCAGTACTTC. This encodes CASSQGGRNNEQYF.

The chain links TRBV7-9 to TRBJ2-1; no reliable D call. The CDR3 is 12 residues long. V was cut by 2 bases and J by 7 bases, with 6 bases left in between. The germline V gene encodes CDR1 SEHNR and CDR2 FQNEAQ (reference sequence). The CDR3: CASSLKLNEQFF. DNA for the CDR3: TGTGCCAGCAGCTTAAAACTAAATGAGCAGTTCTTC. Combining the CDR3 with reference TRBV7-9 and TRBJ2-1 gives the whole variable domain DTGVSQNPRHKITKRGQNVTFRCDPISEHNRLYWYRQTLGQGPEFLTYFQNEAQLEKSRLLSDRFSAERPKGSFSTLEIQRTEQGDSAMYLCASSLKLNEQFFGPGTRLTVL.

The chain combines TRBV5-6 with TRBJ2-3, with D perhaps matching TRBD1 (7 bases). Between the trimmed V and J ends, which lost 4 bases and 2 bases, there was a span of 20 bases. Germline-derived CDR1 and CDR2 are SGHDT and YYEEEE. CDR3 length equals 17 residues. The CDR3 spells CASSPHLGGQPTDTQYF. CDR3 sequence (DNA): TGTGCCAGCAGCCCCCACTTGGGGGGACAGCCCACAGATACGCAGTATTTT.

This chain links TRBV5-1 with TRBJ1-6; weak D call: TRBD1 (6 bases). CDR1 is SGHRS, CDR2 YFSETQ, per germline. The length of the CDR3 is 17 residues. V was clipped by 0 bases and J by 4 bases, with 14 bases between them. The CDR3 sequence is CASSLALGGQYNSPLHF. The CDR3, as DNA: TGCGCCAGCAGCTTGGCCCTGGGGGGCCAATATAATTCACCCCTCCACTTT.

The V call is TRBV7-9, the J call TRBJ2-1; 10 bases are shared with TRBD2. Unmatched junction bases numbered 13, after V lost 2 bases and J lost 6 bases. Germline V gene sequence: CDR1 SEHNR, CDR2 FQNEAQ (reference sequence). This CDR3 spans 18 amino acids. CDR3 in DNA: TGTGCCAGCAGCTTACCCCTACTAGCGGGGTTACTGAGCAATGAGCAGTTCTTC. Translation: CASSLPLLAGLLSNEQFF.

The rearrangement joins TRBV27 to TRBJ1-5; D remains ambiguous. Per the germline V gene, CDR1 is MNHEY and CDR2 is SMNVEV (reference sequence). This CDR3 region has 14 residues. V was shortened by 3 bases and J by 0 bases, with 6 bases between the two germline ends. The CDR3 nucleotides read TGTGCCAGCAGTTTCGGGTATAGCAATCAGCCCCAGCATTTT. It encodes CASSFGYSNQPQHF.

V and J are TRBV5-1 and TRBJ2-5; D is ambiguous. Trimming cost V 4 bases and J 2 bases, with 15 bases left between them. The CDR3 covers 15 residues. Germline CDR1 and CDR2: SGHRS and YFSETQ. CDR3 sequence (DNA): TGCGCCAGCAGCAGCTCAAGCACTACTCAAGAGACCCAGTACTTC. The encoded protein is CASSSSSTTQETQYF.

The CDR3 is CAWRGDSNNSPLHF. CDR3 sequence (DNA): TGTGCCTGGCGAGGGGACTCTAATAATTCACCCCTCCACTTT. V and J are TRBV30 and TRBJ1-6, with a possible D match to TRBD1 (5 bases). CDR3 length equals 14 residues. V lost 5 bases, J lost 5 bases, and 13 bases lay in between. In germline, CDR1 is GTSNPN, CDR2 SVGIG (reference sequence).

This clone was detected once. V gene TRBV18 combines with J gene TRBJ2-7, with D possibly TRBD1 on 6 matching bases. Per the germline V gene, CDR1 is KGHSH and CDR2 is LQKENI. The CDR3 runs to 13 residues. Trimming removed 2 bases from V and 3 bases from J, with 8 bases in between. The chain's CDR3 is CASSPAGDYEQYF. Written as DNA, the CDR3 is TGTGCCAGCTCACCAGCAGGGGACTACGAGCAGTACTTC.

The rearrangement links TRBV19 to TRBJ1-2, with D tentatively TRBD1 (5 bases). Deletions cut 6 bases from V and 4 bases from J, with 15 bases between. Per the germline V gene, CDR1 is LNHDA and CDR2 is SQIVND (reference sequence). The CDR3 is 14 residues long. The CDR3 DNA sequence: TGTGCCAGTAGGGATTACGGGGCTCCCTATGGCTACACCTTC. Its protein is CASRDYGAPYGYTF.

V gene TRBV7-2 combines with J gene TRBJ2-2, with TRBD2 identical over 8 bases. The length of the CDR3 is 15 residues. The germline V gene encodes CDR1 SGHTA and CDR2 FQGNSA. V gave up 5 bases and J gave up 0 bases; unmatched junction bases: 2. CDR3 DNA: TGTGCCAGCAGCGTACTAGCGGCGAACACCGGGGAGCTGTTTTTT. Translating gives CASSVLAANTGELFF.

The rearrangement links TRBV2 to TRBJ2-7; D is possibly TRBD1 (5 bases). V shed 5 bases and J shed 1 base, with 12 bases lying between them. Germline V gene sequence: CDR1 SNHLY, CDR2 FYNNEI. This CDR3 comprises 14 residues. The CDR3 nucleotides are TGTGCCAGCAGTAGCAGGGATTGGTCCTACGAGCAGTACTTC. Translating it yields CASSSRDWSYEQYF.

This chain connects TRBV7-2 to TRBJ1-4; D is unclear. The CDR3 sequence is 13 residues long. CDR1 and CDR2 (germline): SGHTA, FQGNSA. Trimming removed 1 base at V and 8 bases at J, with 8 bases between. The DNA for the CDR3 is TGTGCCAGCAGCTTAGTAACCGGGGAAAAACTGTTTTTT. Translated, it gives CASSLVTGEKLFF.

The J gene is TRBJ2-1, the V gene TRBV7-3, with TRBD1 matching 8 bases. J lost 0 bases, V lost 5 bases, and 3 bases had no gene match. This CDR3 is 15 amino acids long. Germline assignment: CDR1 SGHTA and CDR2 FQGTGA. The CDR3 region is CASSPGQGSYNEQFF. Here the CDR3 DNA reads TGTGCCAGCAGCCCAGGACAGGGCTCCTACAATGAGCAGTTCTTC.

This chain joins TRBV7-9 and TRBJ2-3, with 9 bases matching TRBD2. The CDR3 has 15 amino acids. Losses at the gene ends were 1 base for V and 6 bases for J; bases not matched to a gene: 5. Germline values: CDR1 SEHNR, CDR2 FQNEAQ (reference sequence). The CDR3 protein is CASSLDSSGIDTQYF. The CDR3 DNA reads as TGTGCCAGCAGCTTAGATTCTAGCGGGATTGATACGCAGTATTTT.

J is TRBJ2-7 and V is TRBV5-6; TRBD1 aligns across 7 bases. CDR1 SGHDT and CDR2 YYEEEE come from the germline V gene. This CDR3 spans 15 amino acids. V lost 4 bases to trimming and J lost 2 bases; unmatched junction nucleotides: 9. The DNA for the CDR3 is TGTGCCAGCAGCGTCGGACAGGCCGCGACCTACGAGCAGTACTTC. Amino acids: CASSVGQAATYEQYF. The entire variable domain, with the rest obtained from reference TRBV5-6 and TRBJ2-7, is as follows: DAGVTQSPTHLIKTRGQQVTLRCSPKSGHDTVSWYQQALGQGPQFIFQYYEEEERQRGNFPDRFSGHQFPNYSSELNVNALLLGDSALYLCASSVGQAATYEQYFGPGTRLTVT.

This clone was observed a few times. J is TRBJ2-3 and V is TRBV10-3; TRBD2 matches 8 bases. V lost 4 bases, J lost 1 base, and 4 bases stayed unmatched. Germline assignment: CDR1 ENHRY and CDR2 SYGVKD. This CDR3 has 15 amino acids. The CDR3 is CAISAGGAGTDTQYF. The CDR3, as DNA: TGTGCCATCAGTGCGGGGGGGGCCGGCACAGATACGCAGTATTTT.